These 29 T cell receptor beta chains came from one sample sequenced in a study of cytomegalovirus exposure and HLA in healthy donors. A multiplex PCR was run with 60 Vbeta primers and 13 Jbeta primers. Assay: immunoSEQ multiplex PCR; the TCRdb copy retains only in-frame clones and omits some. In the table there are 90,000 to 120,000 clones, roughly 80% of which are singletons. Material for sequencing was PBMCs. These TCRs come from a man aged 25-45 years in good health and CMV-seronegative.

The J gene is TRBJ2-1, the V gene TRBV10-1; no clear D. This CDR3 region has 11 residues. Germline V gene lookup returns CDR1 WNHNN and CDR2 SYGVQD (reference sequence). The germline V and J ends were trimmed by 2 bases and 16 bases, with 12 bases remaining between them. CDR3 sequence reads: CASSEGPVSFF. The CDR3 region has the DNA TGCGCCAGCAGTGAGGGGCCGGTGAGCTTCTTC.

J is TRBJ2-1 and V is TRBV2, with D perhaps TRBD1 (6 bases). Germline lookup yields CDR1 SNHLY and CDR2 FYNNEI. The CDR3 sequence is 11 residues long. The V gene lost 6 bases and the J gene lost 9 bases, with 9 bases spanning the gap. CDR3 amino acids: CASRRGFEQFF. CDR3 sequence (DNA): TGTGCCAGCAGAAGGGGGTTTGAGCAGTTCTTC.

The rearrangement links TRBV10-1 to TRBJ2-3; TRBD1 agrees at 8 bases. The CDR3 spans 14 residues. Losses at the gene ends were 4 bases for V and 6 bases for J; bases not matched to a gene: 6. Germline V gene data show CDR1 as WNHNN and CDR2 as SYGVQD (reference sequence). The DNA of the CDR3 is TGCGCCAGCAGTGCTCGTCAGGGGGCTGATACGCAGTATTTT. Protein: CASSARQGADTQYF.

This sequence joins TRBV11-2 and TRBJ2-2; no reliable D call. The germline V and J ends were trimmed by 4 bases and 0 bases, with 15 bases remaining between them. The CDR3 runs to 17 residues. Per the germline V gene, CDR1 is SGHAT and CDR2 is FQNNGV. CDR3 DNA: TGTGCCAGCAGCTCACACTATAACGACGCGAACACCGGGGAGCTGTTTTTT. Translation: CASSSHYNDANTGELFF.

The chain recombines TRBV15 with TRBJ1-1; D not resolved. V lost 2 bases to trimming and J lost 4 bases, with 11 bases between them. This CDR3 has 14 residues. Germline loops: CDR1 LNHNV, CDR2 YYDKDF (reference sequence). The CDR3, as DNA: TGTGCCACCAGCAGATTTGCGGGTGGCACTGAAGCTTTCTTT. This encodes CATSRFAGGTEAFF. Based on the CDR3 plus reference TRBV15 and TRBJ1-1, the full variable domain is DAMVIQNPRYQVTQFGKPVTLSCSQTLNHNVMYWYQQKSSQAPKLLFHYYDKDFNNEADTPDNFQSRRPNTSFCFLDIRSPGLGDTAMYLCATSRFAGGTEAFFGQGTRLTVV.

In its sample, this clone was seen once. The chain is built from TRBV20-1 and TRBJ2-7; D is undetermined. Germline CDR1 and CDR2: DFQATT and SNEGSKA (reference sequence). The CDR3 covers 11 residues. V shed 3 bases and J shed 6 bases, with 9 bases lying between them. CDR3 coding DNA: TGCAGTGCTAGTAGCCTCACCGAGCAGTACTTC. Translated, it gives CSASSLTEQYF.

The chain has TRBV18 and TRBJ2-1, with 7 bases matching TRBD1. The CDR3 is made up of 16 amino acids. The V gene end was trimmed by 3 bases and the J gene end by 6 bases; junction bases not matched to a gene: 11. Per germline, CDR1 KGHSH and CDR2 LQKENI. CDR3 region: CASSPLGDSTINEQFF. The CDR3 nucleotides read TGTGCCAGCTCACCCCTAGGGGACAGCACTATCAATGAGCAGTTCTTC. Complete variable domain (other parts from reference TRBV18 and TRBJ2-1): NAGVMQNPRHLVRRRGQEARLRCSPMKGHSHVYWYRQLPEEGLKFMVYLQKENIIDESGMPKERFSAEFPKEGPSILRIQQVVRGDSAAYFCASSPLGDSTINEQFFGPGTRLTVL.

This clone was seen a handful of times. The chain employs TRBV7-6 and TRBJ1-4; D is possibly TRBD1 (5 bases). V dropped 1 base and J dropped 5 bases, with 17 bases sitting between them. From germline, CDR1 is SGHVS and CDR2 FNYEAQ. The CDR3 loop spans 17 amino acids. CDR3 nucleotide sequence: TGTGCCAGCAGCTTAGGATATGGGCAGGGTCCCAATGAAAAACTGTTTTTT. It encodes CASSLGYGQGPNEKLFF.

The rearrangement uses TRBV15 and TRBJ2-7, with a tentative D call TRBD2 (5 bases). Trimming took 4 bases from V and 6 from J, leaving 16 bases between them. CDR1 and CDR2 from the germline V gene are LNHNV and YYDKDF (reference sequence). The CDR3 spans 14 residues. DNA for the CDR3: TGTGCCACCAGCACCAGTCGGGGTGCCAGCGAGCAGTACTTC. Its translation: CATSTSRGASEQYF.

CDR3 DNA sequence: TGTGCCAGCAGTGACCACTCATCCCGGAGGCTCCACGAGCAGTACTTC. Translated, it gives CASSDHSSRRLHEQYF. J is TRBJ2-7 and V is TRBV6-1; weak D call: TRBD2 (5 bases). Germline CDR1 is MNHNS and CDR2 is SASEGT. The CDR3 consists of 16 residues. Trimming removed 3 bases from V and 5 bases from J, with 20 bases in between.

Here the CDR3 reads CASSLRGHPDTQYF. DNA of the CDR3: TGTGCCAGCAGTCTCCGGGGACATCCGGATACGCAGTATTTT. The chain has TRBV6-4 and TRBJ2-3, with TRBD1 as a possible D gene (6 bases). Trimming cost V 5 bases and J 6 bases, with 15 bases left between them. Per germline, CDR1 MRHNA and CDR2 SNTAGT. The CDR3 length is 14 residues.

J is TRBJ1-4 and V is TRBV9, with D perhaps TRBD1 (6 bases). CDR3 length equals 15 residues. The germline gives CDR1 SGDLS, CDR2 YYNGEE. Trimming took off 5 bases at V and 5 bases at J, with 16 bases between the two ends. The CDR3 DNA reads as TGTGCCAGCAGTCTCCAGGGGAAGGCAAATGAAAAACTGTTTTTT. Translated, it gives CASSLQGKANEKLFF.

This clone showed up just once. The rearrangement joins TRBV28 to TRBJ2-7; possibly TRBD2 for D (5 bases). The CDR3 extends over 12 amino acids. CDR1 MDHEN and CDR2 SYDVKM come from the germline V gene. V was cut by 5 bases and J by 3 bases, with 8 bases left in between. CDR3 amino acids: CASSIGVYEQYF. CDR3 nucleotide sequence: TGTGCCAGCAGTATCGGGGTCTACGAGCAGTACTTC.

V gene TRBV2 combines with J gene TRBJ1-4; 10 bases line up with TRBD1. The CDR3 is 14 amino acids. Germline CDR1 SNHLY, CDR2 FYNNEI. With 8 bases clipped from V and 5 bases from J, the junction kept 5 bases outside the gene matches. CDR3: CASPGTGANEKLFF. CDR3 sequence (DNA): TGTGCCAGCCCCGGGACAGGGGCGAATGAAAAACTGTTTTTT.

The CDR3 sequence is CASSPKTSSQETQYF. CDR3 DNA: TGTGCCAGCTCACCGAAGACTAGTTCCCAAGAGACCCAGTACTTC. The V and J genes are TRBV18 and TRBJ2-5; TRBD2 might be the D (6 bases). Trimming removed 3 bases at V and 1 base at J, with 12 bases between. The germline V gene encodes CDR1 KGHSH and CDR2 LQKENI. CDR3 length: 15 amino acids.

This chain links TRBV4-1 with TRBJ1-4; the D is unclear. CDR3 length: 15 residues. Deletions cut 4 bases from V and 4 bases from J, with 13 bases between. Germline V gene data show CDR1 as MGHRA and CDR2 as YSYEKL. The CDR3 DNA reads TGCGCCAGCAGCCCCACCGGCCGCGGTAATGAAAAACTGTTTTTT. Protein sequence: CASSPTGRGNEKLFF.

The rearrangement uses TRBV11-3 and TRBJ1-1, with TRBD1 matching over 8 bases. Germline CDR1 is SGHNT and CDR2 is YENEEA. The CDR3 is 13 amino acids. V was clipped by 3 bases and J by 4 bases; unmatched bases: 1. The CDR3 sequence is CASSFQGATEAFF. CDR3 nucleotide sequence: TGTGCCAGCAGCTTTCAGGGGGCCACTGAAGCTTTCTTT.

The chain employs TRBV7-6 and TRBJ2-7; TRBD2 agrees at 8 bases. V trimming: 4 bases; J trimming: 5 bases; junction bases outside the gene matches: 13. The CDR3 totals 16 residues. CDR1 and CDR2 from the germline V gene are SGHVS and FNYEAQ. In nucleotides, the CDR3 is TGTGCCAGCAGCTCCGCGGGGGCTAGCGGGCGGCACGAGCAGTACTTC. This sequence encodes CASSSAGASGRHEQYF.

The chain is built from TRBV11-2 and TRBJ2-1; the match to TRBD1 covers 8 bases. V was clipped by 4 bases and J by 8 bases; unmatched bases: 7. Per the germline V gene, CDR1 is SGHAT and CDR2 is FQNNGV. This CDR3 spans 14 amino acids. CDR3: CASSSFQGAYEQFF. The CDR3 DNA follows: TGTGCCAGCAGCTCCTTTCAGGGGGCGTATGAGCAGTTCTTC. The whole variable domain, filled in from reference TRBV11-2 and TRBJ2-1, reads EAGVAQSPRYKIIEKRQSVAFWCNPISGHATLYWYQQILGQGPKLLIQFQNNGVVDDSQLPKDRFSAERLKGVDSTLKIQPAKLEDSAVYLCASSSFQGAYEQFFGPGTRLTVL.

The genes are TRBV13 and TRBJ2-1, with TRBD2 matching 14 bases. J lost 4 bases, V lost 5 bases, and 10 bases had no gene match. Germline CDR1 reads PRHDT; CDR2 reads FYEKMQ (reference sequence). The CDR3 spans 18 residues. The CDR3 is CASSPSGLAGEEYNEQFF. The CDR3 bases are TGTGCCAGCAGCCCCTCGGGACTAGCGGGAGAAGAGTACAATGAGCAGTTCTTC.

This chain joins TRBV10-3 and TRBJ2-1, with 8 bases fitting TRBD1. Germline lookup yields CDR1 ENHRY and CDR2 SYGVKD. CDR3 length equals 13 residues. V was clipped by 10 bases and J by 6 bases; unmatched bases: 8. CDR3 DNA sequence: TGTGCCACAGCGGACAGGGCGGGCAATGAGCAGTTCTTC. The encoded protein is CATADRAGNEQFF.

J is TRBJ1-4 and V is TRBV7-2; TRBD1 matches at 8 bases. With V trimmed by 5 bases and J by 3 bases, 5 bases remained unmatched. CDR3 size: 15 residues. Looked up from germline, CDR1 is SGHTA and CDR2 is FQGNSA. CDR3 sequence: CASSVNRGSNEKLFF. CDR3 nucleotides: TGTGCCAGCAGCGTAAACAGGGGGTCTAATGAAAAACTGTTTTTT.

The rearrangement uses TRBV7-2 and TRBJ1-4, with D possibly matching TRBD1 (6 bases). Per germline, CDR1 SGHTA and CDR2 FQGNSA. The germline V and J ends were trimmed by 5 bases and 3 bases, with 7 bases remaining between them. CDR3 length: 13 amino acids. CDR3 protein: CASSRGSNEKLFF. The CDR3 nucleotides are TGTGCCAGCAGCAGGGGGTCTAATGAAAAACTGTTTTTT.

The rearrangement joins TRBV10-3 to TRBJ1-5; TRBD1 aligns across 8 bases. This CDR3 has 14 residues. Trimming at V came to 6 bases and at J to 7 bases, leaving 8 bases not matched to a gene. The germline CDR1 and CDR2 sequences are ENHRY and SYGVKD. CDR3 nucleotide sequence: TGTGCCATCAGACAGGGGGTCGAGGGACAGCCCCAGCATTTT. It yields the protein CAIRQGVEGQPQHF.

V and J are TRBV30 and TRBJ1-1, with 7 nucleotides matching TRBD1. Per germline, CDR1 GTSNPN and CDR2 SVGIG (reference sequence). The CDR3 spans 13 residues. V was pared by 4 bases and J by 5 bases, with 7 bases of the junction left unmatched. The CDR3 sequence: CAWTPDRATEAFF. CDR3 bases: TGTGCCTGGACTCCCGACAGGGCAACTGAAGCTTTCTTT.

The chain links TRBV7-6 to TRBJ2-7; 12 bases agree with TRBD2. Germline V gene data show CDR1 as SGHVS and CDR2 as FNYEAQ. Trimming took 5 bases from V and 2 from J; bases not matched to a gene: 4. This CDR3 is built from 15 residues. This chain's CDR3 is CASSPGLAGPYEQYF. In nucleotides, the CDR3 is TGTGCCAGCAGCCCCGGACTAGCGGGACCCTACGAGCAGTACTTC.

This chain connects TRBV6-5 to TRBJ2-2; tentative D call: TRBD2 (6 bases). Per germline, CDR1 MNHEY and CDR2 SVGAGI. The CDR3 is 15 residues long. V gave up 8 bases and J gave up 0 bases, with 13 bases separating them. CDR3 bases: TGTGCCAGCCGGGAGTGGACATCGAACACCGGGGAGCTGTTTTTT. The encoded protein is CASREWTSNTGELFF.

This chain links TRBV10-2 with TRBJ2-1, with 7 nucleotides matching TRBD2. The CDR3 contains 11 residues. Germline CDR1 reads WSHSY; CDR2 reads SAAADI. With V trimmed by 8 bases and J by 10 bases, 5 bases remained unmatched. As DNA, the CDR3 is TGCGCCAGCGGGGGGGGGACCGAGCAGTTCTTC. It codes for CASGGGTEQFF.

This rearrangement joins TRBV4-2 to TRBJ2-7, with 7 nucleotides matching TRBD2. Germline-derived CDR1 and CDR2 are LGHNA and YNFKEQ. The CDR3 contains 15 residues. With 4 bases clipped from V and 4 bases from J, the junction kept 10 bases outside the gene matches. CDR3 sequence: CASSPLGAGRYEQYF. The DNA of the CDR3 is TGTGCCAGCAGCCCCCTCGGAGCGGGAAGGTACGAGCAGTACTTC.